Listed below are T cell receptor beta chains from one sample, sequenced in a study of blood T cell repertoires in COVID-19. Clones were read by immunoSEQ multiplex PCR, and TCRdb kept only the in-frame ones, dropping some. This table holds approximately 250,000 clones, around 90% found once. The sequenced sample consisted of PBMCs or T cells enriched from blood (not recorded which). The receptors were gathered from a woman aged 40 to 50 who had been exposed to COVID-19. CDR3s include the opening cysteine and the closing phenylalanine or tryptophan. Fields, in order: J gene, clone size, V gene, D gene, CDR3 protein, CDR3 DNA. The D gene is left open where the match is weak. Clone sizes are given selectively: once, few, many, or a class where the clone is expanded.

TRBJ1-1,NA,TRBV18,NA,CASSPLQGWNTEAFF,TGTGCCAGCTCACCCCTACAGGGCTGGAACACTGAAGCTTTCTTT
TRBJ1-5,NA,TRBV30,TRBD1,CAWSPGGDQPQHF,TGTGCCTGGAGTCCAGGGGGCGATCAGCCCCAGCATTTT
TRBJ1-1,NA,TRBV29-1,NA,CSVGLSGTEAFF,TGCAGCGTTGGCCTTTCGGGTACTGAAGCTTTCTTT
TRBJ1-6,NA,TRBV7-3,TRBD1,CASSAGTGASPLHF,TGTGCCAGCAGCGCGGGTACAGGGGCGTCACCCCTCCACTTT
TRBJ2-4,once,TRBV28,NA,CASSRGADNIQYF,TGTGCCAGCAGTCGTGGGGCGGACAACATTCAGTACTTC
TRBJ2-3,NA,TRBV14,TRBD2,CASSPGLAGSTDTQYF,TGTGCCAGCAGCCCGGGACTAGCGGGGAGCACAGATACGCAGTATTTT
TRBJ1-1,NA,TRBV11-3,NA,CASSPGRTNTEAFF,TGTGCCAGCAGCCCAGGACGGACAAACACTGAAGCTTTCTTT
TRBJ2-5,once,TRBV15,TRBD1,CATSRGQGARETQYF,TGTGCCACCAGCAGAGGGCAGGGGGCGCGGGAGACCCAGTACTTC
TRBJ2-7,NA,TRBV4-2,NA,CASSQEGGTRSYSYEQYF,TGTGCCAGCAGCCAAGAGGGCGGGACCCGCTCTTACTCCTACGAGCAGTACTTC
TRBJ2-1,NA,TRBV6-2/TRBV6-3,NA,CASSYSLSYNEQFF,TGTGCCAGCAGTTACTCTCTATCCTACAATGAGCAGTTCTTC
TRBJ1-6,NA,TRBV6-2/TRBV6-3,TRBD1,CASSWTGVNSPLHF,TGTGCCAGCAGTTGGACAGGGGTTAATTCACCCCTCCACTTT
TRBJ1-6,few,TRBV7-9,NA,CASNPVQGHSPLHF,TGTGCCAGCAACCCTGTGCAGGGTCATTCACCCCTCCACTTT
TRBJ1-5,once,TRBV4-1,TRBD1,CASSQATGGRNQPQHF,TGCGCCAGCAGCCAAGCGACAGGGGGCCGAAATCAGCCCCAGCATTTT
TRBJ1-1,NA,TRBV5-1,NA,CASSYFGNTEAFF,TGTGCCAGCAGCTACTTTGGGAACACTGAAGCTTTCTTT
TRBJ2-5,NA,TRBV15,TRBD1,CATSSGTGLAETQYF,TGTGCCACCAGCAGCGGGACAGGGCTGGCAGAGACCCAGTACTTC
TRBJ1-2,NA,TRBV6-2/TRBV6-3,TRBD1,CASSPDRDQRGYTF,TGTGCCAGCAGCCCTGACAGGGATCAGAGAGGCTACACCTTC
TRBJ1-2,NA,TRBV11-2,TRBD1,CASSLSRTGGSYGYTF,TGTGCCAGCAGCTTAAGCCGGACAGGGGGAAGCTATGGCTACACCTTC
TRBJ2-7,few,TRBV6-2/TRBV6-3,NA,CASSYPPLYEQYF,TGTGCCAGCAGTTACCCCCCCCTCTACGAGCAGTACTTC
TRBJ2-5,NA,TRBV7-2,NA,CASSLVIPGIQETQYF,TGTGCCAGCAGCTTAGTTATCCCGGGTATCCAAGAGACCCAGTACTTC
TRBJ1-2,NA,TRBV7-2,NA,CASSLPGSYGYTF,TGTGCCAGCAGCTTACCGGGGTCCTATGGCTACACCTTC
TRBJ2-2,NA,TRBV24-1,TRBD2,CATSRGAGELFF,TGTGCCACCAGTCGGGGGGCCGGGGAGCTGTTTTTT
TRBJ2-5,NA,TRBV18,NA,CASSPFRGAQETQYF,TGTGCCAGCTCACCATTCAGGGGGGCACAAGAGACCCAGTACTTC
TRBJ2-2,NA,TRBV18,NA,CASEDTGELFF,TGTGCCAGCGAGGACACCGGGGAGCTGTTTTTT
TRBJ2-3,NA,TRBV9,NA,CASSVEGQGTDTQYF,TGTGCCAGCAGCGTAGAGGGGCAGGGGACAGATACGCAGTATTTT
TRBJ1-1,NA,TRBV5-4,NA,CASSFLDGGAGAFF,TGTGCCAGCAGCTTCCTGGATGGGGGGGCTGGGGCTTTCTTT
TRBJ2-7,once,TRBV27,TRBD1,CASRPDRAETYEQYF,TGTGCCAGCAGACCCGACAGGGCAGAGACCTACGAGCAGTACTTC
TRBJ2-7,NA,TRBV7-2,NA,CASSWISGISYEQYF,TGTGCCAGCAGCTGGATCTCAGGGATCTCCTACGAGCAGTACTTC
TRBJ1-4,NA,TRBV9,TRBD1,CASTLSADRGNEKLFF,TGTGCCAGCACCCTCTCGGCGGACAGGGGAAATGAAAAACTGTTTTTT
TRBJ1-4,NA,TRBV16,NA,CASSHHPQWGGDEKLFF,TGTGCCAGCAGCCACCACCCACAGTGGGGAGGGGATGAAAAACTGTTTTTT
TRBJ1-2,NA,TRBV14,NA,CASSRDSNYGYTF,TGTGCCAGCAGCCGTGACAGCAACTATGGCTACACCTTC
TRBJ2-7,NA,TRBV18,TRBD2,CASSPPFGTSGTYEQYF,TGTGCCAGCTCACCACCCTTTGGTACTAGCGGAACCTACGAGCAGTACTTC
TRBJ1-6,NA,TRBV28,NA,CASSLPQGLGNSPLHF,TGTGCCAGCAGTCTTCCACAGGGTTTGGGTAATTCACCCCTCCACTTT
TRBJ2-1,NA,TRBV3-1/TRBV3-2,NA,CASSLRTLNEQFF,TGTGCCAGCAGCCTTAGGACTCTGAATGAGCAGTTCTTC
TRBJ2-2,NA,TRBV5-4,NA,CASSSQGPGELFF,TGTGCCAGCAGCTCACAGGGCCCCGGGGAGCTGTTTTTT